This T cell receptor beta chain was captured by sequencing in a study of blood T cell repertoires in COVID-19. On the study more broadly: There were acute and convalescent COVID-19 samples, and they came from the United States, Italy and Spain. T cells, B-cell-depleted T cells, or PBMCs provided the cDNA or gDNA that served as material.

Per the original methods: From reference gene primer amplification, estimates of nucleated cell counts were derived. Libraries were prepared by immunoSEQ multiplex PCR; TCRdb keeps only in-frame clonotypes and omits some of them. V and J calls plus clone size are reproduced from that table; the DNA served to infer D and trimming. This table holds about 97,000 clones, about 91% found once. V lost 10 bases, J lost 8 bases, and 7 bases stayed unmatched. Germline V gene lookup returns CDR1 MNHEY and CDR2 SVGAGI. This CDR3 is built from 13 residues. The TCR comes from a young man with acute or convalescent COVID-19. The sample taken for sequencing was peripheral blood. The rearrangement uses TRBV6-5 and TRBJ1-4, with 10 bases that match TRBD1. CDR3 nucleotide sequence: TGTGCCACCCGGACAGGGGGACAGGAAAAACTGTTTTTT. Its translation: CATRTGGQEKLFF.